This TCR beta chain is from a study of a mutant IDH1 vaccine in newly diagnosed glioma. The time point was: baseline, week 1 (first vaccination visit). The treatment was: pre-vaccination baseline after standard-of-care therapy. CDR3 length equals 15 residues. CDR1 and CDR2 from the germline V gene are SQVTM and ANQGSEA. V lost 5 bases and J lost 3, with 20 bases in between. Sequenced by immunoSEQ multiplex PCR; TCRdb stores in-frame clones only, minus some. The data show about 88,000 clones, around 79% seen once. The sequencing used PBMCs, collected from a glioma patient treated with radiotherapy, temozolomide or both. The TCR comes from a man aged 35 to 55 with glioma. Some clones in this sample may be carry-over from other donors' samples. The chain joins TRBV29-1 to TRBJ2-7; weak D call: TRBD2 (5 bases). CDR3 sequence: CSVLFSLGRLYEQYF. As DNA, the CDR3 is TGCAGCGTTCTATTCAGCCTTGGGAGACTCTACGAGCAGTACTTC.